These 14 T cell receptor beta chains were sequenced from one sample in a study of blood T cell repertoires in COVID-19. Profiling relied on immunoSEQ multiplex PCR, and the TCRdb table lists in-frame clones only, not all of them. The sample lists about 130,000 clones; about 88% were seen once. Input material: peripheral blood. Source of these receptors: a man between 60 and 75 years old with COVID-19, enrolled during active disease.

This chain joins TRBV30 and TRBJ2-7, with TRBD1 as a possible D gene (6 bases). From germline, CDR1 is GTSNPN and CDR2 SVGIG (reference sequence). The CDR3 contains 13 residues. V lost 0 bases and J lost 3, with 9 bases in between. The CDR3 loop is CAWSVQGSYEQYF. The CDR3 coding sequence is TGTGCCTGGAGTGTACAGGGAAGCTACGAGCAGTACTTC.

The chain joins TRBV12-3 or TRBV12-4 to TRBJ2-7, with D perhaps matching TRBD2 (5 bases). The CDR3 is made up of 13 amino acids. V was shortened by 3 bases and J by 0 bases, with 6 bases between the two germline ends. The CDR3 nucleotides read TGTGCCAGCAGTTTTGGGAGCTCCTACGAGCAGTACTTC. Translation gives CASSFGSSYEQYF.

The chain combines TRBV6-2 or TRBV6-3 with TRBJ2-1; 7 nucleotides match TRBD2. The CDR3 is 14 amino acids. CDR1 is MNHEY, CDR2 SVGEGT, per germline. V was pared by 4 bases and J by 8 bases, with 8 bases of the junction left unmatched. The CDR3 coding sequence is TGTGCCAGCAGTTTGGGGGAGGGGATGGATGAGCAGTTCTTC. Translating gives CASSLGEGMDEQFF.

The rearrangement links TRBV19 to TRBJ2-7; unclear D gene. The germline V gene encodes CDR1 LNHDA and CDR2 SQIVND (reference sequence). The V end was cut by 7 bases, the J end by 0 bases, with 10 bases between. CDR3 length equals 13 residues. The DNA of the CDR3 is TGTGCCAGTAAAGGAGACGGCTCCTACGAGCAGTACTTC. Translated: CASKGDGSYEQYF.

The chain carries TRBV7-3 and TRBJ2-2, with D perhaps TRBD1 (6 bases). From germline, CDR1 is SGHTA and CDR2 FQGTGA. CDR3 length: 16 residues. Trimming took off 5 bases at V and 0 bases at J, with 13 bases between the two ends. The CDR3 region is CASSPGAGANTGELFF. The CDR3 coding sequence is TGTGCCAGCAGCCCAGGGGCAGGCGCGAACACCGGGGAGCTGTTTTTT.

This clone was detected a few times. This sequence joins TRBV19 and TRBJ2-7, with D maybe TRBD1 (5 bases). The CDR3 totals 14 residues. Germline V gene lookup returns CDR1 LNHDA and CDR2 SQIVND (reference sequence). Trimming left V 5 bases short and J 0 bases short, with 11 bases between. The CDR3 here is CASSAPGLSYEQYF. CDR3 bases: TGTGCCAGTAGTGCGCCAGGGCTCTCCTACGAGCAGTACTTC.

CDR3 coding DNA: TGTGCCAGCAGCCGACGCGAAGAACCCCAGCATTTT. Translation: CASSRREEPQHF. V and J are TRBV6-6 and TRBJ1-5; no clear D gene. The CDR3 is made up of 12 amino acids. Per the germline V gene, CDR1 is MNHNY and CDR2 is SVGAGI (reference sequence). Trimming removed 6 bases at V and 10 bases at J, with 13 bases between.

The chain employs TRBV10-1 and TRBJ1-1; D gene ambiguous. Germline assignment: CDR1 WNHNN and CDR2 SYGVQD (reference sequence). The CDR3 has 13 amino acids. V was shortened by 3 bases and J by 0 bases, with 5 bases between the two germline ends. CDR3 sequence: CASSDQMNTEAFF. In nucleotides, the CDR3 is TGCGCCAGCAGTGATCAGATGAACACTGAAGCTTTCTTT.

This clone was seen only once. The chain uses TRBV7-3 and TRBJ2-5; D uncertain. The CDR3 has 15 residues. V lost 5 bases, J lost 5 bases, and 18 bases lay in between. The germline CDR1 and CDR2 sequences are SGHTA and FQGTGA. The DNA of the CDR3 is TGTGCCAGCAGCCCTCGATGGCCGGAGCACGAGACCCAGTACTTC. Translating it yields CASSPRWPEHETQYF.

CDR3 sequence (DNA): TGTGCCATCAAACAGGGGCCCGGGGAGCTGTTTTTT. Translation: CAIKQGPGELFF. The V and J genes are TRBV10-3 and TRBJ2-2, with 7 bases fitting TRBD1. Germline lookup yields CDR1 ENHRY and CDR2 SYGVKD. CDR3 size: 12 residues. Trimming cost V 7 bases and J 6 bases; bases outside gene matches: 2.

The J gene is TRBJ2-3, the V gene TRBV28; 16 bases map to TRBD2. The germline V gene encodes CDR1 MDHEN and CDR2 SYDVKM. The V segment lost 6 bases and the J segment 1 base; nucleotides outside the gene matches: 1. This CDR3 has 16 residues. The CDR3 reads CASRGTSGRGTDTQYF. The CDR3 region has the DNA TGTGCCAGCAGGGGGACTAGCGGGAGGGGCACAGATACGCAGTATTTT.

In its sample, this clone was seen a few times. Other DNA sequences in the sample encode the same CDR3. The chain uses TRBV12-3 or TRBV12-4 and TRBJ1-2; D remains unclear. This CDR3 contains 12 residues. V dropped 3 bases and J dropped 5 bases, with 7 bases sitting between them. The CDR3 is CASSFSRYGYTF. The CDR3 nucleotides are TGTGCCAGCAGTTTTTCTCGTTATGGCTACACCTTC.

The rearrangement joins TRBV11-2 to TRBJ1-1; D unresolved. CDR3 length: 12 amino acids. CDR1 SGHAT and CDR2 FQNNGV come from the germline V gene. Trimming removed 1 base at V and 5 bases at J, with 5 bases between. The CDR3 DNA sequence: TGTGCCAGCAGCTTAGTTCGGACTGAAGCTTTCTTT. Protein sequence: CASSLVRTEAFF.

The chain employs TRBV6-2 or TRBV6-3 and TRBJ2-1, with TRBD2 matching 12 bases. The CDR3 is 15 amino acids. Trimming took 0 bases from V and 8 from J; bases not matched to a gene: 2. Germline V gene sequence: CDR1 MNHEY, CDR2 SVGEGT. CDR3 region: CASSYSRLAGDEQFF. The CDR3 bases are TGTGCCAGCAGTTACTCGAGACTAGCGGGAGATGAGCAGTTCTTC.